The clone carrying this T cell receptor (beta chain) was detected many times. The length of the CDR3 is 12 residues. V shed 5 bases and J shed 6 bases, with 10 bases lying between them. These data come from a study of Graves' ophthalmopathy and Graves' hyperthyroidism. Beta-chain TCR CDR3 regions were amplified from RNA transcripts. First-round RT-PCR relied on HTBI primers, and a second-round multiplex PCR came next. TCRdb re-analysed the multiplex PCR reads in MiXCR, keeping a single row per CDR3 protein. Of roughly 160,000 distinct CDR3 sequences detected, around two fifths appear once; the ten largest clones hold less than 9.5%.

This chain connects TRBV12-3 or TRBV12-4 to TRBJ1-2, with D possibly being TRBD1 (6 bases). This TCR was sampled from a man under 40 with Graves' ophthalmopathy. Sequencing was performed on peripheral blood. CDR3 bases: TGTGCCAGCAGTAAACAGGGAGATGGCTACACCTTC. Its translation is CASSKQGDGYTF.